A single sample is the source of the 2 T cell receptor beta chains below, sequenced in a study of response to subunit inactivated influenza vaccine. Each CDR3 protein is one row after TCRdb ran MiXCR on the RT-PCR reads. This sample carries 290,000 or so distinct CDR3 sequences, roughly 22% of them seen once, and the ten largest clones take 10%. The specimen comprised PBMCs from blood, sampled about 20 months after vaccination. These TCRs come from a man between 50 and 69 years old who received an inactivated influenza vaccine.

This clonotype appeared a few times. The V call is TRBV10-2, the J call TRBJ2-1; D might be TRBD2 (6 bases). The CDR3 runs to 15 residues. The germline V gene has CDR1 WSHSY and CDR2 SAAADI. Trimming cost V 2 bases and J 1 base, with 9 bases left between them. The CDR3 loop is CASSEGAGSYNEQFF. The CDR3 DNA sequence: TGCGCCAGCAGTGAGGGGGCGGGATCCTACAATGAGCAGTTCTTC.

The rearrangement joins TRBV29-1 to TRBJ2-7, with 11 bases lining up with TRBD1. Germline values: CDR1 SQVTM, CDR2 ANQGSEA. The CDR3 spans 16 residues. V lost 7 bases and J lost 3; bases outside the gene matches: 14. CDR3 coding DNA: TGCAGCGCCCTACACCACTGGACAGGGGGCGTCTACGAGCAGTACTTC. It encodes CSALHHWTGGVYEQYF.